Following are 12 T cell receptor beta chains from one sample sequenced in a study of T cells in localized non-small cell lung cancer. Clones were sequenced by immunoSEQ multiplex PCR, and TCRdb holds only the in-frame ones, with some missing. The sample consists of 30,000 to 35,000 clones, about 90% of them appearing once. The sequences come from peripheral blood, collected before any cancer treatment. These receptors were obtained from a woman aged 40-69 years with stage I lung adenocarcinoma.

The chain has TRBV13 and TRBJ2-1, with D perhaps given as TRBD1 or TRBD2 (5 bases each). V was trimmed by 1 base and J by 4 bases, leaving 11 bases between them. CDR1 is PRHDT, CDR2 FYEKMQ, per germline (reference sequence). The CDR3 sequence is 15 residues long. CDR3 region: CASSLERDLYNEQFF. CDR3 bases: TGTGCCAGCAGCTTAGAAAGGGACCTATACAATGAGCAGTTCTTC. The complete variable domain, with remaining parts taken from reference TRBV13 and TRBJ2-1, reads AAGVIQSPRHLIKEKRETATLKCYPIPRHDTVYWYQQGPGQDPQFLISFYEKMQSDKGSIPDRFSAQQFSDYHSELNMSSLELGDSALYFCASSLERDLYNEQFFGPGTRLTVL.

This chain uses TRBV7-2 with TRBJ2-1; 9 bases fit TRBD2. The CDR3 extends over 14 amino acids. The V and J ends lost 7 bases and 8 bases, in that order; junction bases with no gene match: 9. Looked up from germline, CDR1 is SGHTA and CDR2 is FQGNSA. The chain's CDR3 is CASTRSGGMYEQFF. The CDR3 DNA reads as TGTGCCAGCACTCGGAGCGGGGGGATGTATGAGCAGTTCTTC.

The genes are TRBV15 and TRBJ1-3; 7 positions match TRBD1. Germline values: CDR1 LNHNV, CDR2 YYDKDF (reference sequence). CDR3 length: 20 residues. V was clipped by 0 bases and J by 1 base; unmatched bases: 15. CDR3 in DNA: TGTGCCACCAGCAGAGATCAATTTGTTTACAGGGGACCGTCTGGAAACACCATATATTTT. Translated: CATSRDQFVYRGPSGNTIYF.

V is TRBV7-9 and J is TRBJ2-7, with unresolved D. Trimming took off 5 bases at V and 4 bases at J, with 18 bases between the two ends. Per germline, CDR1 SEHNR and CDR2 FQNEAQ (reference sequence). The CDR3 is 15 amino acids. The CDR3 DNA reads TGTGCCAGCAGCCCAGCCCTCGTCAGCCCTTACGAGCAGTACTTC. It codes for CASSPALVSPYEQYF.

The CDR3 spells CASQQHSSGANVLTF. The CDR3 DNA follows: TGTGCCAGCCAGCAGCATAGCTCTGGGGCCAACGTCCTGACTTTC. The chain recombines TRBV27 with TRBJ2-6; D gene unclear. CDR3 length: 15 amino acids. Germline lookup yields CDR1 MNHEY and CDR2 SMNVEV (reference sequence). Between the trimmed V and J ends, which lost 8 bases and 0 bases, there was a span of 11 bases.

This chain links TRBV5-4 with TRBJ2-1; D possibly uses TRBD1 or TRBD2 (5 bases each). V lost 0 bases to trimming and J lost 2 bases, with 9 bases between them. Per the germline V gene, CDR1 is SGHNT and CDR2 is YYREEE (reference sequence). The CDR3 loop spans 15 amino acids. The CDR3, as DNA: TGTGCCAGCAGCTTGGAGGGACCCACCTACAATGAGCAGTTCTTC. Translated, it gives CASSLEGPTYNEQFF.

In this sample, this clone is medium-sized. CDR3 coding DNA: TGTGCCACCAGCGAGAGAGGGGGTTATAGCAATCAGCCCCAGCATTTT. Protein: CATSERGGYSNQPQHF. The chain employs TRBV15 and TRBJ1-5; tentatively, D is TRBD1 (6 bases). The germline gives CDR1 LNHNV, CDR2 YYDKDF (reference sequence). CDR3 size: 16 residues. V was pared by 5 bases and J by 0 bases, with 14 bases between.

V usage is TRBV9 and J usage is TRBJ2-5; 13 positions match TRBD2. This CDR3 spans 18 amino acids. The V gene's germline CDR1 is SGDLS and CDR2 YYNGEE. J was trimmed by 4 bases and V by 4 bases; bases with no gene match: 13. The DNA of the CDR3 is TGTGCCAGCAGCACTTTACTAGCGGGGGGGCGCAATGCAGAGACCCAGTACTTC. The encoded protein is CASSTLLAGGRNAETQYF. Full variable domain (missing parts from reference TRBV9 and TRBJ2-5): DSGVTQTPKHLITATGQRVTLRCSPRSGDLSVYWYQQSLDQGLQFLIQYYNGEERAKGNILERFSAQQFPDLHSELNLSSLELGDSALYFCASSTLLAGGRNAETQYFGPGTRLLVL.

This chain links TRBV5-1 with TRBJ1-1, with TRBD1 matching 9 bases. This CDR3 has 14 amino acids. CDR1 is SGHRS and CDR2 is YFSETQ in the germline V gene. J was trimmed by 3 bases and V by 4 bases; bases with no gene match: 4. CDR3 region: CASSKQGADTEAFF. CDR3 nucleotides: TGCGCCAGCAGCAAACAGGGGGCAGACACTGAAGCTTTCTTT.

The CDR3 spells CASSLGTGASYEQYF. The CDR3 DNA reads TGTGCCAGCAGCTTAGGGACAGGGGCCTCCTACGAGCAGTACTTC. V is TRBV7-2 and J is TRBJ2-5; 9 nucleotides agree with TRBD1. The DNA end lines up better with TRBJ2-7; the J call may be wrong. This CDR3 has 15 amino acids. In germline, CDR1 is SGHTA, CDR2 FQGNSA.

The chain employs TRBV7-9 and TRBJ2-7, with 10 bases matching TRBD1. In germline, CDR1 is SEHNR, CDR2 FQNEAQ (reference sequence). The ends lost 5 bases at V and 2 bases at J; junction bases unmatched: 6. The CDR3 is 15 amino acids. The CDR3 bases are TGTGCCAGCAGCCTCGAGACAGGGGGCCCCTACGAGCAGTACTTC. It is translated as CASSLETGGPYEQYF. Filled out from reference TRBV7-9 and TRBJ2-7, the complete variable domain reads DTGVSQNPRHKITKRGQNVTFRCDPISEHNRLYWYRQTLGQGPEFLTYFQNEAQLEKSRLLSDRFSAERPKGSFSTLEIQRTEQGDSAMYLCASSLETGGPYEQYFGPGTRLTVT.

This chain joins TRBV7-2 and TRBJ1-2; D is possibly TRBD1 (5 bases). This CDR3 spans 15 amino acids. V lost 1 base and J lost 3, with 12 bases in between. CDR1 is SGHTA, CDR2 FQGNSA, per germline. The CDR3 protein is CASSLDGGTYYGYTF. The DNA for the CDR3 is TGTGCCAGCAGCTTAGACGGGGGAACTTACTATGGCTACACCTTC.